These 7 T cell receptor beta chains came from one sample sequenced in a study of cytomegalovirus exposure and HLA in healthy donors. 60 Vbeta and 13 Jbeta primers were used in PCR. Repertoires were generated with immunoSEQ multiplex PCR, while TCRdb's copy carries only in-frame clones and drops some. This table lists under 200,000 clones. Specimen: PBMCs. The receptors were sampled from a woman under 30 in good health and CMV-seropositive.

CDR3 sequence: CASSPMGRGAETQYF. As DNA, the CDR3 is TGTGCCAGCAGCCCTATGGGACGGGGGGCTGAGACCCAGTACTTC. This chain uses TRBV7-8 with TRBJ2-5; D might be TRBD2 (7 bases). CDR3 length equals 15 residues. CDR1 is SGHVS, CDR2 FQNEAQ, per germline. V was pared by 5 bases and J by 5 bases, with 18 bases between.

CDR3 DNA sequence: TGTGCCTGGAGTGAAGGACAACCGACCGGGGAGCTGTTTTTT. Translated, it gives CAWSEGQPTGELFF. The chain has TRBV30 and TRBJ2-2; the D gene is possibly TRBD1 (5 bases). Trimming left V 1 base short and J 5 bases short, with 11 bases between. The germline V gene encodes CDR1 GTSNPN and CDR2 SVGIG (reference sequence). The CDR3 runs 14 residues.

The J gene is TRBJ2-3, the V gene TRBV7-9; 9 positions agree with TRBD2. This CDR3 comprises 15 residues. V was pared by 5 bases and J by 5 bases, with 8 bases of the junction left unmatched. CDR1 and CDR2 (germline): SEHNR, FQNEAQ (reference sequence). The CDR3 DNA reads TGTGCCAGCAGCCTCCCTAGCGGGGCAGGAGATACGCAGTATTTT. This gives the protein CASSLPSGAGDTQYF.

The rearrangement uses TRBV15 and TRBJ1-1, with a possible D match to TRBD1 (5 bases). The CDR3 is 16 residues long. Trimming took off 5 bases at V and 1 base at J, with 17 bases between the two ends. Looked up from germline, CDR1 is LNHNV and CDR2 is YYDKDF (reference sequence). CDR3 nucleotide sequence: TGTGCCACCAGCGGCAGAGTAGGCGGGGCGAACACTGAAGCTTTCTTT. Amino acids: CATSGRVGGANTEAFF.

The chain uses TRBV7-6 and TRBJ2-2; D is uncertain. The germline gives CDR1 SGHVS, CDR2 FNYEAQ. V lost 2 bases and J lost 1, with 17 bases in between. This CDR3 contains 18 residues. CDR3 DNA: TGTGCCAGCAGCTTATCACAGCTTCTTCCCATGAACACCGGGGAGCTGTTTTTT. Encoded protein: CASSLSQLLPMNTGELFF.

The chain links TRBV6-1 to TRBJ2-5; 8 bases line up with TRBD1. The last part of the DNA fits TRBJ2-7 better; the J call may be wrong. The CDR3 length is 13 residues. Germline V gives CDR1 MNHNS, CDR2 SASEGT. This CDR3 reads CAIRQGLPYEQYF. The CDR3, as DNA: TGTGCCATAAGACAGGGGCTCCCCTACGAGCAGTACTTC.

The chain links TRBV4-3 to TRBJ1-2; perhaps TRBD1 as D (5 bases). The V gene's germline CDR1 is LGHNA and CDR2 YSLEER. V lost 0 bases, J lost 4 bases, and 21 bases lay in between. The CDR3 covers 18 residues. In DNA, the CDR3 is TGCGCCAGCAGCCAAGATGGGCAGGGCGGGGACGACTCCTATGGCTACACCTTC. Translated: CASSQDGQGGDDSYGYTF.